These 4 T cell receptor beta chains were all obtained from the same sample, sequenced in a study of beta chain features in type 1 diabetes. Study-wide findings and caveats: In all four CD4+ subsets, TCRB CDR3 length was significantly, moderately reduced in type 1 diabetes.

Their target antigens are unknown. Every isolated RNA sample was fully reverse transcribed, so sequencing captured expressed TCRB transcripts. The method was immunoSEQ multiplex PCR; TCRdb's version includes in-frame clones alone and lacks a portion of them. The profile shows 150,000 to 200,000 clones, around 63% of them singletons. Sequenced input: naive CD4+ T cells from blood. These TCRs come from a man aged 25-40 years with type 1 diabetes.

This CDR3 is CASSLMGGETQYF. CDR3 coding DNA: TGCGCCAGCAGCTTGATGGGGGGAGAGACCCAGTACTTC. This chain joins TRBV5-1 and TRBJ2-5; D possibly corresponds to TRBD2 (6 bases). Trimming took 1 base from V and 4 from J, leaving 8 bases between them. Per the germline V gene, CDR1 is SGHRS and CDR2 is YFSETQ. CDR3 size: 13 residues. The complete variable domain, with remaining parts taken from reference TRBV5-1 and TRBJ2-5, reads KAGVTQTPRYLIKTRGQQVTLSCSPISGHRSVSWYQQTPGQGLQFLFEYFSETQRNKGNFPGRFSGRQFSNSRSEMNVSTLELGDSALYLCASSLMGGETQYFGPGTRLLVL.

The rearrangement uses TRBV29-1 and TRBJ2-5, with 8 bases matching TRBD1. The CDR3 has 16 amino acids. CDR1 is SQVTM and CDR2 is ANQGSEA in the germline V gene. The J segment lost 7 bases and the V segment lost 5 bases, leaving 18 bases of the junction unmatched. The CDR3 here is CSVKRIQGDVVGTQYF. In DNA form, the CDR3 reads TGCAGCGTTAAAAGGATACAGGGGGATGTCGTGGGGACCCAGTACTTC.

The chain is built from TRBV27 and TRBJ2-1, with TRBD2 matching over 11 bases. Per the germline V gene, CDR1 is MNHEY and CDR2 is SMNVEV (reference sequence). V lost 3 bases to trimming and J lost 0 bases; unmatched junction nucleotides: 1. CDR3 length: 16 amino acids. The CDR3 sequence is CASSFTSGGSYNEQFF. CDR3 DNA: TGTGCCAGCAGTTTTACTAGCGGGGGCTCCTACAATGAGCAGTTCTTC.

The chain is built from TRBV6-1 and TRBJ2-1, with 8 positions matching TRBD1. This CDR3 has 16 residues. The germline gives CDR1 MNHNS, CDR2 SASEGT. The ends lost 3 bases at V and 7 bases at J; junction bases unmatched: 11. CDR3 sequence: CASSERTGKDLNEQFF. DNA for the CDR3: TGTGCCAGCAGTGAGAGGACAGGGAAGGATTTAAATGAGCAGTTCTTC.